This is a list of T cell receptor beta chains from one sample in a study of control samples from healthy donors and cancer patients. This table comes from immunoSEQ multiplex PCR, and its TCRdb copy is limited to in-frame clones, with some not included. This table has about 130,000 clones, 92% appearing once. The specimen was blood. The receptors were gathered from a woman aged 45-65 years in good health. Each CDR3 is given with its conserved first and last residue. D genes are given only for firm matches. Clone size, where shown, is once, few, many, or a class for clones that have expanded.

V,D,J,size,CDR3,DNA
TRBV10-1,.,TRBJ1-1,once,CASSESRVPGLNTEAFF,TGCGCCAGCAGTGAGTCGAGGGTCCCGGGACTGAACACTGAAGCTTTCTTT
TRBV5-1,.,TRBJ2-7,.,CAGLIHTTGASYEQYF,TGCGCCGGGCTTATTCACACGACAGGTGCGTCCTACGAGCAGTACTTC
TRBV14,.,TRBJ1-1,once,CASSQARDTEAFF,TGTGCCAGCAGCCAAGCTAGGGATACTGAAGCTTTCTTT
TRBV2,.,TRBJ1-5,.,CASKTLNQPQHF,TGTGCCAGCAAGACATTAAATCAGCCCCAGCATTTT
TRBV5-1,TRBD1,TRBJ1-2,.,CASSLDRGDGYTF,TGCGCCAGCAGCTTGGACAGGGGGGATGGCTACACCTTC
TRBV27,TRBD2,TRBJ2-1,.,CASRGGAYNEQFF,TGTGCCAGCCGGGGGGGGGCCTACAATGAGCAGTTCTTC
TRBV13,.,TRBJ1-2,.,CASSLAGEFNYGYTF,TGTGCCAGCAGTCTTGCGGGCGAGTTTAACTATGGCTACACCTTC
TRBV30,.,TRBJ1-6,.,CAWSLREESPLHF,TGTGCCTGGAGCCTCAGGGAAGAGTCACCCCTCCACTTT
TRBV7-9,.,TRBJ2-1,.,CASSGEADKGLYNEQFF,TGTGCCAGCTCGGGAGAGGCGGATAAAGGCCTCTACAATGAGCAGTTCTTC
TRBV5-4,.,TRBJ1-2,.,CASSLQGDGYTF,TGTGCCAGCAGCTTACAGGGTGATGGCTACACCTTC
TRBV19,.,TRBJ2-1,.,CASSMGDGRYNEQFF,TGTGCCAGTAGTATGGGGGACGGACGGTACAATGAGCAGTTCTTC
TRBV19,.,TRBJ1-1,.,CASGDWILNTEAFF,TGTGCCAGTGGGGACTGGATACTGAACACTGAAGCTTTCTTT
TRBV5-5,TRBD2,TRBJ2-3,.,CASSHAVGGAGDTQYF,TGTGCCAGCAGCCACGCCGTCGGGGGGGCGGGAGATACGCAGTATTTT
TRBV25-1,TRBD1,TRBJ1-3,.,CASSEPGQGRGNTIYF,TGTGCCAGCAGTGAGCCGGGACAGGGGAGAGGAAACACCATATATTTT
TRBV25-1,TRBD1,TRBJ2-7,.,CASSEPGGAYEQYF,TGTGCCAGCAGTGAGCCAGGGGGCGCGTACGAGCAGTACTTC
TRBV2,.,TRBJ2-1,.,CASSVLAVSYNEQFF,TGTGCCAGCAGTGTTTTGGCAGTATCATACAATGAGCAGTTCTTC
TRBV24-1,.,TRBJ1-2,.,CATSDSEFYGYTF,TGTGCCACCAGTGATTCCGAGTTCTATGGCTACACCTTC
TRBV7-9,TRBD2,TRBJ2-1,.,CASSHGLGYNEQFF,TGTGCCAGCAGCCACGGACTAGGGTACAATGAGCAGTTCTTC
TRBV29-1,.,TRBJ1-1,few,CSVVREPTEAFF,TGCAGCGTAGTCCGGGAACCCACTGAAGCTTTCTTT
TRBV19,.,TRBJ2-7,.,CASSIFFGGTYEQYF,TGTGCCAGTAGTATTTTTTTTGGGGGTACCTACGAGCAGTACTTC
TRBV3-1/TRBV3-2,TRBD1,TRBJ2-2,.,CASSLTGGRNTGELFF,TGTGCCAGCAGCTTGACAGGGGGCCGGAACACCGGGGAGCTGTTTTTT
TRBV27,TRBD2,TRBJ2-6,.,CASATSGSGANVLTF,TGTGCCAGCGCGACTAGCGGGTCTGGGGCCAACGTCCTGACTTTC
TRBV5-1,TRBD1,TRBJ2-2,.,CASSSGTGNTGELFF,TGCGCCAGCAGCTCCGGGACAGGGAACACCGGGGAGCTGTTTTTT
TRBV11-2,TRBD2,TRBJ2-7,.,CASSRGGLLTYEQYF,TGTGCCAGCAGTCGGGGGGGACTGCTGACCTACGAGCAGTACTTC
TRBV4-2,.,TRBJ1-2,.,CASSQEGGFNYGYTF,TGTGCCAGCAGCCAAGAGGGGGGATTTAACTATGGCTACACCTTC
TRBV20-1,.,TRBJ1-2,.,CSASKLGANYGYTF,TGCAGTGCTAGTAAGCTGGGGGCTAACTATGGCTACACCTTC